What follows are 31 T cell receptor beta chains derived from one specimen sequenced in a study of T cell responses to AZD1222 COVID-19 vaccine. Generated by immunoSEQ multiplex PCR, the TCRdb table keeps only in-frame clones and is missing some. Among 160,000 or so clones listed, 85% to 95% were seen once. The starting material was peripheral blood, obtained 28 days after the second AZD1222 dose. These receptors originate from an adult who received the AZD1222 COVID-19 vaccine.

The chain couples TRBV30 to TRBJ1-1; D gene uncertain. Germline V gives CDR1 GTSNPN, CDR2 SVGIG (reference sequence). The CDR3 loop spans 9 amino acids. V was shortened by 6 bases and J by 11 bases, with 10 bases between the two germline ends. The CDR3 sequence: CACRQGAFF. As DNA, the CDR3 is TGTGCCTGCCGTCAAGGGGCTTTCTTT.

The CDR3: CASSVRDRASYEQYF. CDR3 nucleotides: TGTGCCAGCTCAGTCCGGGACAGAGCCTCCTACGAGCAGTACTTC. The chain is built from TRBV19 and TRBJ2-7; 7 positions agree with TRBD1. V lost 9 bases and J lost 0; bases outside the gene matches: 11. CDR3 size: 15 residues. Germline-derived CDR1 and CDR2 are LNHDA and SQIVND (reference sequence).

This CDR3 is CASNLGQGNSPLHF. In DNA form, the CDR3 reads TGTGCCAGCAACCTGGGACAGGGGAATTCACCCCTCCACTTT. This chain joins TRBV11-2 and TRBJ1-6; TRBD1 matches 10 bases. The junction had 4 bases not matched to a gene; V was cut back by 7 bases and J by 7 bases. Per germline, CDR1 SGHAT and CDR2 FQNNGV. This CDR3 spans 14 amino acids. Based on the CDR3 plus reference TRBV11-2 and TRBJ1-6, the full variable domain is EAGVAQSPRYKIIEKRQSVAFWCNPISGHATLYWYQQILGQGPKLLIQFQNNGVVDDSQLPKDRFSAERLKGVDSTLKIQPAKLEDSAVYLCASNLGQGNSPLHFGNGTRLTVT.

This chain joins TRBV7-3 and TRBJ2-2, with a tentative D call TRBD1 (6 bases). The V end lost 5 bases, the J end lost 5 bases, and 12 bases lay between the germline ends. This CDR3 spans 14 amino acids. The germline CDR1 and CDR2 sequences are SGHTA and FQGTGA. In DNA form, the CDR3 reads TGTGCCAGCAGCCCGGGACAACTAACCGGGGAGCTGTTTTTT. The encoded protein is CASSPGQLTGELFF. The full variable domain, its missing parts supplied by reference TRBV7-3 and TRBJ2-2, is GAGVSQTPSNKVTEKGKYVELRCDPISGHTALYWYRQSLGQGPEFLIYFQGTGAADDSGLPNDRFFAVRPEGSVSTLKIQRTERGDSAVYLCASSPGQLTGELFFGEGSRLTVL.

V and J are TRBV13 and TRBJ2-3; 11 nucleotides match TRBD2. V trimming: 5 bases; J trimming: 6 bases; junction bases outside the gene matches: 10. The CDR3 sequence is 16 residues long. Germline lookup yields CDR1 PRHDT and CDR2 FYEKMQ (reference sequence). The CDR3 loop reads CASSPGTSGGVDTQYF. Written as DNA, the CDR3 is TGTGCCAGCAGCCCCGGGACTAGCGGTGGGGTGGATACGCAGTATTTT. Full variable domain (outside the CDR3, taken from reference TRBV13 and TRBJ2-3): AAGVIQSPRHLIKEKRETATLKCYPIPRHDTVYWYQQGPGQDPQFLISFYEKMQSDKGSIPDRFSAQQFSDYHSELNMSSLELGDSALYFCASSPGTSGGVDTQYFGPGTRLTVL.

The genes are TRBV7-9 and TRBJ2-3; maybe TRBD1 (6 bases). The CDR3 totals 15 residues. Germline-derived CDR1 and CDR2 are SEHNR and FQNEAQ (reference sequence). V lost 5 bases, J lost 8 bases, and 20 bases lay in between. CDR3 sequence reads: CASSRSGGGLGTQYF. CDR3 in DNA: TGTGCCAGCAGCAGAAGTGGGGGCGGCCTAGGTACGCAGTATTTT.

The V call is TRBV18, the J call TRBJ2-3; TRBD2 aligns across 8 bases. CDR3 length: 13 residues. Trimming took 3 bases from V and 6 from J; bases not matched to a gene: 2. CDR1 and CDR2 from the germline V gene are KGHSH and LQKENI. As DNA, the CDR3 is TGTGCCAGCTCACCGCGGGGGGTGGATACGCAGTATTTT. Translating gives CASSPRGVDTQYF.

The V call is TRBV15, the J call TRBJ2-1; TRBD1 aligns across 8 bases. Trimming took 0 bases from V and 6 from J; bases not matched to a gene: 4. Germline CDR1 is LNHNV and CDR2 is YYDKDF (reference sequence). The CDR3 is 15 amino acids. CDR3 in amino acids: CATSRDLTGVNEQFF. CDR3 bases: TGTGCCACCAGCAGAGATCTGACAGGGGTCAATGAGCAGTTCTTC.

CDR3 in DNA: TGTGCCAGCAGTTTAGGCGAAAAACTGTTTTTT. Translated, it gives CASSLGEKLFF. The rearrangement joins TRBV12-3 or TRBV12-4 to TRBJ1-4; D gene uncertain. The CDR3 contains 11 residues. V was clipped by 1 base and J by 8 bases, with 2 bases between them.

This chain links TRBV9 with TRBJ1-1; a possible D gene is TRBD1 (5 bases). CDR1 is SGDLS, CDR2 YYNGEE, per germline. V lost 3 bases, J lost 0 bases, and 15 bases lay in between. CDR3 size: 16 residues. The CDR3 sequence: CASSDRGALMNTEAFF. CDR3 bases: TGTGCCAGCAGCGACCGCGGGGCCCTCATGAACACTGAAGCTTTCTTT.

V gene TRBV6-2 or TRBV6-3 combines with J gene TRBJ2-3; TRBD2 matches 13 bases. Per the germline V gene, CDR1 is MNHEY and CDR2 is SVGEGT. With V trimmed by 0 bases and J by 0 bases, 9 bases remained unmatched. This CDR3 has 20 residues. CDR3 residues: CASSYSHWTSGGQSTDTQYF. The CDR3 coding sequence is TGTGCCAGCAGTTACTCACATTGGACTAGCGGGGGACAAAGCACAGATACGCAGTATTTT.

The CDR3 protein is CASRLATGRDYMNTEAFF. The CDR3, as DNA: TGTGCAAGTCGCTTGGCGACAGGGCGAGATTACATGAACACTGAAGCTTTCTTT. The chain links TRBV12-2 to TRBJ1-1; TRBD1 is the table's D call and was not checked against the DNA. TRBV12-2 is designated a pseudogene. This CDR3 is built from 18 residues.

V usage is TRBV3-1 (or the pseudogene TRBV3-2) and J usage is TRBJ2-2, with a weak D call TRBD2 (5 bases). CDR1 and CDR2 from the germline V gene are LGHDT and YNNKEL (reference sequence). V shed 1 base and J shed 3 bases, with 12 bases lying between them. The CDR3 is 16 amino acids. CDR3: CASSQVVDSYTGELFF. The CDR3 DNA sequence: TGTGCCAGCAGCCAAGTGGTGGACTCATACACCGGGGAGCTGTTTTTT.

This clone has only one observation. The chain uses TRBV9 and TRBJ2-3; D remains unclear. This CDR3 is built from 16 residues. V was shortened by 0 bases and J by 2 bases, with 13 bases between the two germline ends. Per the germline V gene, CDR1 is SGDLS and CDR2 is YYNGEE. The CDR3: CASSVVGVSLTDTQYF. The CDR3 nucleotides are TGTGCCAGCAGCGTAGTTGGGGTGTCGCTCACAGATACGCAGTATTTT.

The chain employs TRBV5-1 and TRBJ2-7, with 8 nucleotides matching TRBD1. V lost 4 bases, J lost 6 bases, and 9 bases stayed unmatched. CDR3 length: 14 amino acids. The germline CDR1 and CDR2 sequences are SGHRS and YFSETQ. The CDR3 here is CASSNGQGDGEQYF. CDR3 DNA: TGCGCCAGCAGCAATGGACAGGGAGATGGCGAGCAGTACTTC. Drawing the rest from reference TRBV5-1 and TRBJ2-7, the complete variable domain is KAGVTQTPRYLIKTRGQQVTLSCSPISGHRSVSWYQQTPGQGLQFLFEYFSETQRNKGNFPGRFSGRQFSNSRSEMNVSTLELGDSALYLCASSNGQGDGEQYFGPGTRLTVT.

Notes on this clone: This sample includes further DNA sequences coding for the same CDR3. The gene calls are TRBV3-1 (or the pseudogene TRBV3-2) and TRBJ1-1; D perhaps matches TRBD1 (5 bases). The ends were cut back, 3 bases at V and 3 bases at J, with 5 bases in the middle. In germline, CDR1 is LGHDT, CDR2 YNNKEL (reference sequence). The CDR3 has 12 amino acids. CDR3 bases: TGTGCCAGCAGCCAGGGGGACACTGAAGCTTTCTTT. This translates into CASSQGDTEAFF.

This clone was found once. V is TRBV24-1 and J is TRBJ2-1; 7 bases match TRBD1. With V trimmed by 6 bases and J by 7 bases, 5 bases remained unmatched. The CDR3 has 13 amino acids. CDR1 KGHDR and CDR2 SFDVKD come from the germline V gene. The CDR3: CATSLRGRNEQFF. The CDR3 nucleotides read TGTGCCACCAGTCTGAGGGGGCGAAATGAGCAGTTCTTC.

The chain employs TRBV7-2 and TRBJ1-6, with 9 positions matching TRBD1. V was clipped by 6 bases and J by 12 bases; unmatched bases: 12. Germline CDR1 and CDR2: SGHTA and FQGNSA. The CDR3 spans 15 residues. The CDR3 is CASSAGTGRFRPLHF. The CDR3, as DNA: TGTGCCAGCAGTGCCGGGACAGGGCGGTTTCGACCCCTCCACTTT.

The chain recombines TRBV5-1 with TRBJ2-5; 10 nucleotides line up with TRBD2. CDR3 length equals 16 residues. Trimming cost V 0 bases and J 5 bases; bases outside gene matches: 7. Germline V lookup: CDR1 SGHRS, CDR2 YFSETQ. DNA for the CDR3: TGCGCCAGCAGCTTGGCCCGAGCGGGGGGGCTGGAGACCCAGTACTTC. This encodes CASSLARAGGLETQYF.

Concerning this clone: The junction departs from germline at one end; a sequencing error may be responsible. The chain has TRBV7-7 and TRBJ2-5; D possibly corresponds to TRBD2 (6 bases). The CDR3 contains 16 residues. Germline loops: CDR1 SSHAT, CDR2 FNYEAQ (reference sequence). The CDR3 coding sequence is TGTGCTAGCAGCCGATCGAGTGGGACTGGCTTAGAGACCCAGTACTTC. Residues: CASSRSSGTGLETQYF.

The rearrangement uses TRBV5-8 and TRBJ1-1, with D perhaps matching TRBD1 (6 bases). This CDR3 spans 14 amino acids. The germline V gene encodes CDR1 SGHTS and CDR2 YDEGEE. V lost 0 bases and J lost 5, with 11 bases in between. CDR3 protein: CASSLGGGRTEAFF. In nucleotides, the CDR3 is TGTGCCAGCAGCTTGGGAGGGGGAAGGACTGAAGCTTTCTTT.

This chain uses TRBV5-1 with TRBJ2-1; D may be TRBD1 or TRBD2 (5 bases each). V lost 4 bases and J lost 9, with 17 bases in between. Germline CDR1 SGHRS, CDR2 YFSETQ. The CDR3 contains 14 residues. The CDR3 DNA reads as TGCGCCAGCAGCCGGGACCCCGAGTGGGGTGAGCAGTTCTTC. Translated: CASSRDPEWGEQFF.

A few counts support this clone. The DNA of the CDR3 is TGTGCCAGCAGTGAATCCCCAGGCTTGTCCTACGAGCAGTACTTC. Translating it yields CASSESPGLSYEQYF. J is TRBJ2-7 and V is TRBV2, with D uncertain. V was trimmed by 2 bases and J by 1 base, leaving 12 bases between them. The CDR3 length is 15 residues. Germline V gene lookup returns CDR1 SNHLY and CDR2 FYNNEI.

J is TRBJ2-7 and V is TRBV28; 7 bases map to TRBD1. The CDR3 is 14 residues long. Germline CDR1 is MDHEN and CDR2 is SYDVKM. V was clipped by 3 bases and J by 6 bases; unmatched bases: 8. The CDR3 protein is CASSLGQISGEQYF. For the CDR3, the DNA is TGTGCCAGCAGTTTGGGACAGATAAGTGGCGAGCAGTACTTC.

V and J are TRBV29-1 and TRBJ1-4; the match to TRBD1 covers 10 bases. The germline CDR1 and CDR2 sequences are SQVTM and ANQGSEA. V was clipped by 3 bases and J by 11 bases; unmatched bases: 6. This CDR3 region has 13 residues. In DNA form, the CDR3 reads TGCAGCGTTGAGGACAGGGGGTCCGCGAAACTGTTTTTT. Translating gives CSVEDRGSAKLFF.

The V call is TRBV7-2, the J call TRBJ2-3, with 7 bases aligning to TRBD2. This CDR3 region has 15 residues. The germline CDR1 and CDR2 sequences are SGHTA and FQGNSA. J gave up 7 bases and V 1 base, and 8 bases lay outside the gene matches. The CDR3 spells CASSLGPASGHTQYF. CDR3 bases: TGTGCCAGCAGCTTAGGTCCGGCTAGCGGTCATACGCAGTATTTT.

This chain joins TRBV5-4 and TRBJ1-2; no clear D gene. The length of the CDR3 is 14 residues. Germline lookup yields CDR1 SGHNT and CDR2 YYREEE (reference sequence). V dropped 2 bases and J dropped 8 bases, with 16 bases sitting between them. CDR3 sequence: CASSLTRGLEGYTF. In DNA form, the CDR3 reads TGTGCCAGCAGCTTAACTCGGGGTTTGGAGGGCTACACCTTC.

J is TRBJ1-5 and V is TRBV12-3 or TRBV12-4, with D unclear. The V gene lost 1 base and the J gene lost 7 bases, with 8 bases spanning the gap. The CDR3 contains 13 residues. CDR3 residues: CASSLGVGQPQHF. The CDR3 DNA reads TGTGCCAGCAGTTTAGGGGTTGGGCAGCCCCAGCATTTT.

The gene calls are TRBV6-6 and TRBJ1-4, with no clear D. This CDR3 spans 15 amino acids. V was trimmed by 1 base and J by 8 bases, leaving 14 bases between them. Germline CDR1 MNHNY, CDR2 SVGAGI (reference sequence). The DNA for the CDR3 is TGTGCCAGCAGTTACTTGTCACAGAATGAGGAAAAACTGTTTTTT. As protein: CASSYLSQNEEKLFF.

The chain recombines TRBV19 with TRBJ2-7, with 9 bases aligning to TRBD2. There are 16 residues in the CDR3. Trimming took 7 bases from V and 5 from J; bases not matched to a gene: 15. Germline V CDR1 and CDR2: LNHDA, SQIVND (reference sequence). The CDR3, as DNA: TGTGCCAGTAAGGGACTAGCCCCTTCGGGACGGGACGAGCAGTACTTC. The encoded protein is CASKGLAPSGRDEQYF.

The CDR3 protein is CASSLLWPATIYF. The CDR3 bases are TGTGCCAGCAGCTTACTGTGGCCGGCCACCATATATTTT. The chain links TRBV7-9 to TRBJ1-3; no clear D gene. The V end lost 2 bases, the J end lost 9 bases, and 11 bases lay between the germline ends. Germline CDR1 and CDR2: SEHNR and FQNEAQ (reference sequence). The CDR3 runs to 13 residues.